A single T cell receptor (beta chain) is shown here with its context. This record belongs to a study of OX40 agonist ivuxolimab in advanced cancers. Study background: An agonistic anti-OX40 (CD134) antibody, ivuxolimab, was used to treat the patients. Patients treated during dose escalation were battling hepatocellular carcinoma, melanoma, renal cell or head and neck cancer. Three partial responders included one hepatocellular carcinoma patient and two cutaneous melanoma patients.

Data came from immunoSEQ multiplex PCR; TCRdb stores just in-frame clones and leaves some out. This sample carries about 18,000 clones, roughly 80% of them seen once, and the ten largest clones take roughly 44%. This clonotype originated in an adult with an advanced solid tumor such as melanoma, head and neck, liver or kidney cancer. The sequences come from CD4+ or CD8+ T cells sorted from blood, collected in a trial of the OX40 agonist ivuxolimab.

CDR3 region: CASSLGPNTGELFF. CDR3 in DNA: TGTGCCAGCAGCTTGGGTCCGAACACCGGGGAGCTGTTTTTT. The chain combines TRBV5-5 with TRBJ2-2; D call uncertain. The V end was cut by 0 bases, the J end by 0 bases, with 3 bases between. The CDR3 is 14 amino acids. Germline assignment: CDR1 SGHKS and CDR2 YYEKEE (reference sequence).